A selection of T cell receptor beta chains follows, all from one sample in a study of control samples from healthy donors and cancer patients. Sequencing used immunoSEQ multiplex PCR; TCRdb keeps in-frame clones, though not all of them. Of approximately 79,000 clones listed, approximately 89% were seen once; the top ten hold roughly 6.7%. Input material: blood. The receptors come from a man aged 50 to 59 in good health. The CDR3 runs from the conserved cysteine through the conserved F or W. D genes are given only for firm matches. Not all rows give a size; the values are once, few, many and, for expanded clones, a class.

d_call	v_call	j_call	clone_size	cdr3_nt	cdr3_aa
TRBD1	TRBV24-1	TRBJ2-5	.	TGTGCCACCAGTGGGACAGGGATGGGACAAGAGACCCAGTACTTC	CATSGTGMGQETQYF
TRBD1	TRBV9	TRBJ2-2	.	TGTGCCAGCAGCACCCGACAGGGGCCGAACACCGGGGAGCTGTTTTTT	CASSTRQGPNTGELFF
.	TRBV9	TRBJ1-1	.	TGTGCCAGCTCGAGAGAGTTAGGGGAAGCTTTCTTT	CASSRELGEAFF
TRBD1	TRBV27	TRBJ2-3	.	TGTGCCAGCTCGGACAGGGGCGCAGATACGCAGTATTTT	CASSDRGADTQYF
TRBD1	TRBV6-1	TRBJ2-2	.	TGTGCCAGCAGTGAACTGGACAGGGATAACACCGGGGAGCTGTTTTTT	CASSELDRDNTGELFF
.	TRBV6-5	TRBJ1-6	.	TGTGCCAGCAGTTACGATCCCAATTCACCCCTCCACTTT	CASSYDPNSPLHF
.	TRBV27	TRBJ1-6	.	TGTGCCAGCCGCGAGGTAGAGGGTCGGCATAATTCACCCCTCCACTTT	CASREVEGRHNSPLHF
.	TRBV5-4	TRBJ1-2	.	TGTGCCAGCAGCTCCGATTATGAGCCCTATGGCTACACCTTC	CASSSDYEPYGYTF
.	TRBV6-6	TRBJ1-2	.	TGTGCCAGCAGCCGGGACATTTTCGAAAGTGGCTACACCTTC	CASSRDIFESGYTF
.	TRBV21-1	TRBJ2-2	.	TGTGCCAGCAGCAAAAAGCCCCGAACTAGCGGGGGGGCCCGGGAGCTGTTTTTT	CASSKKPRTSGGARELFF
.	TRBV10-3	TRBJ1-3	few	TGTGCCATCAGTGAGTCGACGGCCCGAAACACCATATATTTT	CAISESTARNTIYF
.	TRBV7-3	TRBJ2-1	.	TGTGCCAGCAGCTTAGACAGAGACAATGAGCAGTTCTTC	CASSLDRDNEQFF
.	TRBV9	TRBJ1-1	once	TGTGCCAGCAGCGTAGCTTCCGGGCTTACTGAAGCTTTCTTT	CASSVASGLTEAFF
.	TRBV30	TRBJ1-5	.	TGTGCCTGGAGCGGGTCTAGCAATCAGCCCCAGCATTTT	CAWSGSSNQPQHF
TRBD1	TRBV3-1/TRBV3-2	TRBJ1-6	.	TGTGCCAGCAGCCACGCGACAGGGAGTTCACCCCTCCACTTT	CASSHATGSSPLHF
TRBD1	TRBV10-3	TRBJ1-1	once	TGTGCCATCAGTGGCCCGGCGACAGGGACTGAAGCTTTCTTT	CAISGPATGTEAFF
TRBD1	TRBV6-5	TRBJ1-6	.	TGTGCCAGCAGAGCCGACAGGGTGTTGAATTCACCCCTCCACTTT	CASRADRVLNSPLHF
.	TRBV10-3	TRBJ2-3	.	TGTGCCATCAGAGCGCAATCCACAGATACGCAGTATTTT	CAIRAQSTDTQYF
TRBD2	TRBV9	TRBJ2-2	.	TGTGCCAGCAGCGAGAGGGCGGGGGTGAACACCGGGGAGCTGTTTTTT	CASSERAGVNTGELFF
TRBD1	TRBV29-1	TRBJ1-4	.	TGCAGCGTCCCGGGACAGGGGGCTTCTAATGAAAAACTGTTTTTT	CSVPGQGASNEKLFF
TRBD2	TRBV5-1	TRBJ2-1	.	TGCGCCAGCAGCTTGGTAACGAGCGGGGGCTACAATGAGCAGTTCTTC	CASSLVTSGGYNEQFF
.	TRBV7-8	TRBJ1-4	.	TGTGCCAGCAGCTTAGCGGCAGATCCAACTAATGAAAAACTGTTTTTT	CASSLAADPTNEKLFF
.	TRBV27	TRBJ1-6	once	TGTGCCAGCAGTCCCCAACCGGCGGTCCCAGGATCACCCCTCCACTTT	CASSPQPAVPGSPLHF
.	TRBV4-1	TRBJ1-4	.	TGCGCCAGCAGCCAAGAGGACAGCAACGATGAAAAACTGTTTTTT	CASSQEDSNDEKLFF
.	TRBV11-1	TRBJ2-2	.	TGTGCCAGCAGCTTAATGTGGAACACCGGGGAGCTGTTTTTT	CASSLMWNTGELFF
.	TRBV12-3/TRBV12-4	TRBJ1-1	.	TGTGCCAGCAGTTTGGTCCTGAACACTGAAGCTTTCTTT	CASSLVLNTEAFF
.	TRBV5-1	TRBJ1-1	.	TGCGCCAGCAGCTTGCAGGGGAAACTGAACACTGAAGCTTTCTTT	CASSLQGKLNTEAFF
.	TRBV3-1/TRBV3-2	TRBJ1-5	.	TGTGCCAGCAGCCAAGATCTAGCTCAGCCCCAGCATTTT	CASSQDLAQPQHF
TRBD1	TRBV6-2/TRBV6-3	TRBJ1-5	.	TGTGCCAGCAGTTACTCCTCGGGACAGAGAAATCAGCCCCAGCATTTT	CASSYSSGQRNQPQHF
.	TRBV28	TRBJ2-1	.	TGTGCCAGCAGGGCAGGGCTATCCTACAATGAGCAGTTCTTC	CASRAGLSYNEQFF
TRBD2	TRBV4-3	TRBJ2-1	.	TGCGCCAGCAGCCAAGATAGGACTAGCGGGTACAATGAGCAGTTCTTC	CASSQDRTSGYNEQFF
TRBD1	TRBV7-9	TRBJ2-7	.	TGTGCCAGCAGCTTCAATCCCGGACAGGGAAACTACGAGCAGTACTTC	CASSFNPGQGNYEQYF
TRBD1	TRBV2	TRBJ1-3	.	TGTGCCAGCAGTGAACGACAGGGCTCTGGAAACACCATATATTTT	CASSERQGSGNTIYF
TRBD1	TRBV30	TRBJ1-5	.	TGTGCCTGGAGCAGCGACAGGGGGTTCGATCGGCCCCAGCATTTT	CAWSSDRGFDRPQHF
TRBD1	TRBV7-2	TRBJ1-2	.	TGTGCCAGCAGCCAGGACAGGGAAGTCCTGGGTGGCTACACCTTC	CASSQDREVLGGYTF
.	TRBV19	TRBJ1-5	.	TGTGCCAGTAGCCACTTTCGGGATAGCAATCAGCCCCAGCATTTT	CASSHFRDSNQPQHF
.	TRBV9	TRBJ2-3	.	TGTGCCAGCAGCGCCCTAGCTCCAGATACGCAGTATTTT	CASSALAPDTQYF
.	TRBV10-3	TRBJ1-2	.	TGTGCCATCAGTGCCTCAGGGGTGGGTGGCTACACCTTC	CAISASGVGGYTF
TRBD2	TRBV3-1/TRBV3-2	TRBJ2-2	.	TGTGCCAGCAGCTCCACTAGCGGGGGGGCGCACACCGGGGAGCTGTTTTTT	CASSSTSGGAHTGELFF
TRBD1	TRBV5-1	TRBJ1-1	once	TGCGCCAGCAGCATCCGGGACAGCGGATCGGACACTGAAGCTTTCTTT	CASSIRDSGSDTEAFF
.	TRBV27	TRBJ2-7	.	TGTGCCAGCAGCTTCGTGGCCCTAGGGGAGCAGTACTTC	CASSFVALGEQYF
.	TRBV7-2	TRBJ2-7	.	TGTGCCAGCAGCTTCCGTGGGCTTTACGAGCAGTACTTC	CASSFRGLYEQYF
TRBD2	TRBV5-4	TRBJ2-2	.	TGTGCCAGCAGCTTGGACGGGGGGAGCACCGGGGAGCTGTTTTTT	CASSLDGGSTGELFF
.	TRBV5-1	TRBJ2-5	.	TGCGCCAGCAGCTTGGCGGGGTTGAAAGAGACCCAGTACTTC	CASSLAGLKETQYF
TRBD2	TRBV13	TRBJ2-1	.	TGTGCCAGCAGCCCCTTAGCGGGGGGGCCGATAAATGAGCAGTTCTTC	CASSPLAGGPINEQFF
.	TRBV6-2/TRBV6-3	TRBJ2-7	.	TGTGCCAGCAGTTACAGGGTTGGTGAGCAGTACTTC	CASSYRVGEQYF
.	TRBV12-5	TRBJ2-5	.	TGTGCTAGTGGAAACACTCGGGACACTAGGCAAGAGACCCAGTACTTC	CASGNTRDTRQETQYF
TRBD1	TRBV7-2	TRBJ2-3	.	TGTGCCAGCAGCGCGGACAGGGGAACAGATACGCAGTATTTT	CASSADRGTDTQYF
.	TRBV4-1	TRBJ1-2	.	TGCGCCAGCAGCCTCGATGGAGGCTATGGCTACACCTTC	CASSLDGGYGYTF
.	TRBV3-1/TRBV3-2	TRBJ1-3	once	TGTGCCAGCAGCCCTTTTAGGACGGGTTCTGGAAACACCATATATTTT	CASSPFRTGSGNTIYF
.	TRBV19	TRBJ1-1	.	TGTGCCAGTAGTATAGGGACAGTAAGCACTGAAGCTTTCTTT	CASSIGTVSTEAFF
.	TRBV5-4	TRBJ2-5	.	TGTGCCAGCAGCTTGGGGATCGTGGGGGCGCAAGAGACCCAGTACTTC	CASSLGIVGAQETQYF
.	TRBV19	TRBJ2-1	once	TGTGCCAGTAGTATGGACTACCTGACCCACAATGAGCAGTTCTTC	CASSMDYLTHNEQFF
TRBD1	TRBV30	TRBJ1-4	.	TGTGCCTGGAGGGCTCAGGGGGCACCCGGACAAAAACTGTTTTTT	CAWRAQGAPGQKLFF